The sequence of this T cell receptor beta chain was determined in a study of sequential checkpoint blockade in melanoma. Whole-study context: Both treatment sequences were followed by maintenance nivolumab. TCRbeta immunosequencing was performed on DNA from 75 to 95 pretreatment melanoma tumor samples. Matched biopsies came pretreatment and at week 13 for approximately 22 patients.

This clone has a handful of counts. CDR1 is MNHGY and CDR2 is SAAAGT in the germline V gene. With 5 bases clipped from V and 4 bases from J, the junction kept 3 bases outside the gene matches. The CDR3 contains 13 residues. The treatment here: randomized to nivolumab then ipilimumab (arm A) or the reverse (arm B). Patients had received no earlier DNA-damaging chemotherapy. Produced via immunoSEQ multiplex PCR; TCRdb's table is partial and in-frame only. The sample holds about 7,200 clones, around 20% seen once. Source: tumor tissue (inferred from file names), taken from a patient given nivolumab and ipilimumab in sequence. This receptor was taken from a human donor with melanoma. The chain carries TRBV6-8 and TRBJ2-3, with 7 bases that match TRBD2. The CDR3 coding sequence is TGTGCCAGCAGTGGGAGGGCGCCAGATACGCAGTATTTT. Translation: CASSGRAPDTQYF.